Presented here are 28 T cell receptor beta chains from one specimen sequenced in a study of cytomegalovirus exposure and HLA in healthy donors. Vbeta (60) and Jbeta (13) primers were used in the PCR. Produced via immunoSEQ multiplex PCR; TCRdb's table is partial and in-frame only. The sample records fewer than 200,000 clones, about 88% being singletons. The sequenced material came from PBMCs. The source of these receptors is a young man in good health and CMV-seropositive.

This rearrangement joins TRBV6-5 to TRBJ1-1; D is unclear. The germline gives CDR1 MNHEY, CDR2 SVGAGI. This CDR3 has 15 residues. V gave up 2 bases and J gave up 0 bases, with 10 bases separating them. The CDR3 nucleotides are TGTGCCAGCAGTTACCAGACACCTCTGAACACTGAAGCTTTCTTT. Translating gives CASSYQTPLNTEAFF.

This clone was found many times. The rearrangement links TRBV6-5 to TRBJ2-7; D remains ambiguous. Germline CDR1 is MNHEY and CDR2 is SVGAGI. The CDR3 is made up of 14 amino acids. V lost 2 bases and J lost 3, with 11 bases in between. In nucleotides, the CDR3 is TGTGCCAGCAGTTACACCAGTACGTACTACGAGCAGTACTTC. It yields the protein CASSYTSTYYEQYF.

V usage is TRBV9 and J usage is TRBJ1-1, with D possibly being TRBD1 (5 bases). V was cut by 0 bases and J by 0 bases, with 9 bases left in between. The germline CDR1 and CDR2 sequences are SGDLS and YYNGEE. This CDR3 is built from 15 residues. The CDR3 DNA sequence: TGTGCCAGCAGCGTAGTGGACAACTTGAACACTGAAGCTTTCTTT. It translates to CASSVVDNLNTEAFF.

The chain recombines TRBV7-8 with TRBJ2-1, with 10 bases identical to TRBD2. Per germline, CDR1 SGHVS and CDR2 FQNEAQ. This CDR3 is built from 15 residues. J lost 7 bases, V lost 5 bases, and 8 bases had no gene match. This chain's CDR3 is CASSMASGGGNEQFF. The CDR3 DNA follows: TGTGCCAGCAGCATGGCTAGCGGGGGAGGAAATGAGCAGTTCTTC.

The gene calls are TRBV7-2 and TRBJ1-3; no reliable D call. The V and J ends lost 5 bases and 0 bases respectively, with 11 bases between them. CDR1 and CDR2 (germline): SGHTA, FQGNSA. The CDR3 spans 15 residues. CDR3 residues: CASSPSAYSGNTIYF. The DNA of the CDR3 is TGTGCCAGCAGCCCAAGCGCCTACTCTGGAAACACCATATATTTT.

The chain uses TRBV7-2 and TRBJ2-1; 9 bases line up with TRBD2. CDR1 and CDR2 (germline): SGHTA, FQGNSA. This CDR3 has 15 residues. Germline trimming cut 3 bases from V and 6 bases from J; bases unmatched to any gene: 6. The CDR3 protein is CASSFGGGGANEQFF. The CDR3 DNA sequence: TGTGCCAGCAGCTTCGGCGGCGGGGGGGCCAATGAGCAGTTCTTC.

V gene TRBV27 combines with J gene TRBJ1-5; 9 nucleotides agree with TRBD1. The ends lost 5 bases at V and 7 bases at J; junction bases unmatched: 12. Germline lookup yields CDR1 MNHEY and CDR2 SMNVEV (reference sequence). This CDR3 contains 16 residues. DNA for the CDR3: TGTGCCAGCAGTCCGTCACAGGGGGCGGCGGGACAGCCCCAGCATTTT. It is translated as CASSPSQGAAGQPQHF.

The chain is built from TRBV5-1 and TRBJ2-5, with D unclear. V shed 2 bases and J shed 2 bases, with 10 bases lying between them. This CDR3 is built from 14 residues. CDR1 and CDR2 from the germline V gene are SGHRS and YFSETQ. CDR3 sequence: CASSFFDSQETQYF. The CDR3 DNA is TGCGCCAGCAGCTTTTTTGACTCGCAAGAGACCCAGTACTTC.

The genes are TRBV6-1 and TRBJ2-2; possible D gene TRBD1, 6 bases. Looked up from germline, CDR1 is MNHNS and CDR2 is SASEGT. The CDR3 is made up of 13 amino acids. Trimming left V 6 bases short and J 5 bases short, with 10 bases between. This chain's CDR3 is CASSSGTTGELFF. The CDR3 DNA reads as TGTGCCAGCAGCTCCGGGACAACCGGGGAGCTGTTTTTT.

The genes are TRBV5-1 and TRBJ1-1, with TRBD1 matching over 10 bases. Germline V gene lookup returns CDR1 SGHRS and CDR2 YFSETQ. The J segment lost 4 bases and the V segment lost 4 bases, leaving 7 bases of the junction unmatched. This CDR3 has 15 residues. The CDR3 sequence is CASSRRTGGSTEAFF. The CDR3 coding sequence is TGCGCCAGCAGCCGGCGGACAGGGGGGAGCACTGAAGCTTTCTTT. The full variable domain, completed using reference TRBV5-1 and TRBJ1-1, is KAGVTQTPRYLIKTRGQQVTLSCSPISGHRSVSWYQQTPGQGLQFLFEYFSETQRNKGNFPGRFSGRQFSNSRSEMNVSTLELGDSALYLCASSRRTGGSTEAFFGQGTRLTVV.

There are a few counts of this clone. This chain links TRBV4-3 with TRBJ2-7; D unresolved. The CDR3 has 14 amino acids. Trimming cost V 1 base and J 2 bases, with 9 bases left between them. Germline-derived CDR1 and CDR2 are LGHNA and YSLEER. CDR3 DNA: TGCGCCAGCAGCCAAGGATACGGTCCCTACGAGCAGTACTTC. Translating it yields CASSQGYGPYEQYF.

The chain joins TRBV5-1 to TRBJ2-3; 8 positions agree with TRBD2. Germline V gives CDR1 SGHRS, CDR2 YFSETQ. The CDR3 covers 17 residues. V dropped 0 bases and J dropped 1; count of bases not matched to a gene: 7. CDR3 amino acids: CASSLDLSTSGTDTQYF. CDR3 bases: TGCGCCAGCAGCTTGGATCTGTCGACTAGCGGCACAGATACGCAGTATTTT.

J is TRBJ2-2 and V is TRBV7-9; D unclear. Deletions cut 1 base from V and 2 bases from J, with 11 bases between. The V gene's germline CDR1 is SEHNR and CDR2 FQNEAQ (reference sequence). CDR3 length equals 16 residues. CDR3 sequence (DNA): TGTGCCAGCAGCTTAGTTAGTATCATCAACACCGGGGAGCTGTTTTTT. Its protein is CASSLVSIINTGELFF.

The chain uses TRBV4-1 and TRBJ2-7, with 8 bases fitting TRBD1. Losses at the gene ends were 4 bases for V and 0 bases for J; bases not matched to a gene: 5. Germline V gene sequence: CDR1 MGHRA, CDR2 YSYEKL. CDR3 length equals 15 residues. CDR3 bases: TGCGCCAGCAGCCTGGGACAGGCCCCCTCCTACGAGCAGTACTTC. Encoded protein: CASSLGQAPSYEQYF.

This rearrangement joins TRBV4-2 to TRBJ1-3; D not resolved. The CDR3 extends over 15 amino acids. Germline CDR1 and CDR2: LGHNA and YNFKEQ. With 1 base removed from V and 1 base from J, the gap between germline ends came to 8 bases. The CDR3: CASSQGEGSGNTIYF. Here the CDR3 DNA reads TGTGCCAGCAGCCAAGGGGAGGGTTCTGGAAACACCATATATTTT.

The V and J genes are TRBV6-4 and TRBJ1-5; D unresolved. From germline, CDR1 is MRHNA and CDR2 SNTAGT. V lost 3 bases and J 1 base, leaving 16 bases between the germline ends. The CDR3 totals 17 residues. The CDR3 loop is CASSDSTGISSNQPQHF. Here the CDR3 DNA reads TGTGCCAGCAGTGATAGCACCGGGATCTCGAGCAATCAGCCCCAGCATTTT.

The CDR3 DNA reads TGCGCCAGCCGCCGGGACACCAAATATAGCAATCAGCCCCAGCATTTT. Translation gives CASRRDTKYSNQPQHF. This chain connects TRBV10-1 to TRBJ1-5; D is possibly TRBD1 (6 bases). The CDR3 totals 16 residues. The V end lost 8 bases, the J end lost 0 bases, and 17 bases lay between the germline ends. Germline assignment: CDR1 WNHNN and CDR2 SYGVQD (reference sequence).

This rearrangement joins TRBV19 to TRBJ2-3; 10 bases are a match to TRBD1. J gave up 4 bases and V 6 bases, and 4 bases lay outside the gene matches. From germline, CDR1 is LNHDA and CDR2 SQIVND (reference sequence). This CDR3 spans 14 amino acids. The DNA of the CDR3 is TGTGCCAGTAGACCGGGACAGGGGCCAGATACGCAGTATTTT. Translating gives CASRPGQGPDTQYF.

The V and J genes are TRBV4-2 and TRBJ2-3, with 9 bases lining up with TRBD2. V shed 0 bases and J 4 bases; nucleotides not matched to a gene: 11. Germline V gene data show CDR1 as LGHNA and CDR2 as YNFKEQ. CDR3 length equals 18 residues. CDR3 sequence: CASSQDWASGVKADTQYF. The CDR3 DNA reads as TGTGCCAGCAGCCAAGATTGGGCTAGCGGGGTAAAAGCAGATACGCAGTATTTT.

This chain links TRBV2 with TRBJ1-1; TRBD1 aligns across 10 bases. The CDR3 loop spans 16 amino acids. Trimming took 2 bases from V and 1 from J; bases not matched to a gene: 4. The germline CDR1 and CDR2 sequences are SNHLY and FYNNEI. The CDR3 region is CASSEYGTGANTEAFF. Written as DNA, the CDR3 is TGTGCCAGCAGTGAATATGGGACAGGGGCGAACACTGAAGCTTTCTTT.

The V gene is TRBV7-6, the J gene TRBJ2-1; unclear D gene. With 5 bases removed from V and 4 bases from J, the gap between germline ends came to 15 bases. CDR1 and CDR2 (germline): SGHVS, FNYEAQ. The CDR3 extends over 15 amino acids. The CDR3 DNA reads as TGTGCCAGCAGCCCCGTCCTAGATCCTTACAATGAGCAGTTCTTC. It codes for CASSPVLDPYNEQFF.

The chain employs TRBV9 and TRBJ2-3, with TRBD1 matching over 8 bases. CDR1 is SGDLS, CDR2 YYNGEE, per germline. The CDR3 is 16 residues long. The trim removed 3 bases at V and 1 base at J, leaving 7 bases unmatched. This chain's CDR3 is CASSDWTGKGTDTQYF. CDR3 nucleotide sequence: TGTGCCAGCAGCGACTGGACAGGGAAAGGCACAGATACGCAGTATTTT.

The V call is TRBV7-2, the J call TRBJ2-7; 7 bases are a match to TRBD1. This CDR3 has 15 amino acids. The J segment lost 5 bases and the V segment lost 5 bases, leaving 12 bases of the junction unmatched. CDR1 and CDR2 (germline): SGHTA, FQGNSA. CDR3 nucleotide sequence: TGTGCCAGCAGCAGAAGGACAGGCCCGGCGGACGAGCAGTACTTC. It codes for CASSRRTGPADEQYF.

The CDR3 DNA reads TGTGCCAGCAGTTATCAGGGGCAGATGAACACTGAAGCTTTCTTT. Encoded protein: CASSYQGQMNTEAFF. The chain recombines TRBV6-5 with TRBJ1-1; D might be TRBD1 (6 bases). The V gene lost 3 bases and the J gene lost 0 bases, with 11 bases spanning the gap. The CDR3 has 15 residues. Germline V gene sequence: CDR1 MNHEY, CDR2 SVGAGI.

V gene TRBV2 combines with J gene TRBJ1-4; TRBD1 agrees at 7 bases. The germline V gene encodes CDR1 SNHLY and CDR2 FYNNEI. This CDR3 has 12 amino acids. V shed 6 bases, J shed 12 bases, and the junction held 7 bases outside the gene matches. CDR3 bases: TGTGCCAGCAGCGCCGACAGGGCGCAACTGTTTTTT. It codes for CASSADRAQLFF.

This chain joins TRBV5-6 and TRBJ2-7, with D possibly matching TRBD2 (6 bases). This CDR3 comprises 12 residues. The germline V and J ends were trimmed by 6 bases and 6 bases, with 13 bases remaining between them. CDR1 and CDR2 from the germline V gene are SGHDT and YYEEEE. CDR3 sequence: CASNSGGTEQYF. As DNA, the CDR3 is TGTGCCAGCAATTCCGGCGGGACCGAGCAGTACTTC.

The CDR3 sequence: CASTPNPHRGAWEPQHF. CDR3 nucleotides: TGTGCCAGTACCCCCAACCCCCATCGGGGGGCCTGGGAGCCCCAGCATTTT. The chain employs TRBV19 and TRBJ1-5, with D possibly matching TRBD1 (6 bases). The V gene lost 7 bases and the J gene lost 8 bases, with 27 bases spanning the gap. This CDR3 is built from 17 residues. Germline values: CDR1 LNHDA, CDR2 SQIVND (reference sequence).

Details on this clone: At one of its ends the junction is not consistent with the germline gene, which may arise from a read error. The chain employs TRBV5-6 and TRBJ1-4; perhaps TRBD1 as D (6 bases). Germline CDR1 is SGHDT and CDR2 is YYEEEE. The CDR3 is 17 amino acids. In DNA, the CDR3 is TGTGCCAACAGCCGAACAGGGTGGAGAGCAACTAATGAAAAACTGTTTTTT. As protein: CANSRTGWRATNEKLFF.